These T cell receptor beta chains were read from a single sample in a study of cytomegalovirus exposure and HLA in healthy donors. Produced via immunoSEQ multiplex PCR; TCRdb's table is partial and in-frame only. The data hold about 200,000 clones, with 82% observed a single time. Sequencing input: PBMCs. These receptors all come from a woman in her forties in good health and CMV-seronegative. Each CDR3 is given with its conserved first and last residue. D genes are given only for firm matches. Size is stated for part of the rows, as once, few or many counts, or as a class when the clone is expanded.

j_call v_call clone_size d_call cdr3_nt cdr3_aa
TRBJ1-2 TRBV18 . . TGTGCCAGCTCACCCGGTTTCACTAATGGCTACACCTTC CASSPGFTNGYTF
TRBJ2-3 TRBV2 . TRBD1 TGTGCCAGCAGTTCTCCACCGGGACAGGCATTCACAGATACGCAGTATTTT CASSSPPGQAFTDTQYF
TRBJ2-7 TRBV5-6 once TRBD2 TGTGCCAGCAGACGGCTAGCGGAGGCCTCCTACGAGCAGTACTTC CASRRLAEASYEQYF
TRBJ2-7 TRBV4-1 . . TGCGCCAGCAGCCCGATCGGTATTTTACAGGCATCGACCTCCTACGAGCAGTACTTC CASSPIGILQASTSYEQYF
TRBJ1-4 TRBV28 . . TGTGCCAGCAGTTCCCAGGGTCTTATTGCAACTAATGAAAAACTGTTTTTT CASSSQGLIATNEKLFF
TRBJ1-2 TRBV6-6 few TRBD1 TGTGCCAGCAGAGACGGACAGGGGGCTTTCTATGGCTACACCTTC CASRDGQGAFYGYTF
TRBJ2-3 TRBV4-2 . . TGTGCCAGCAGCCAAGTCACCCTACGGGGGAGCACAGATACGCAGTATTTT CASSQVTLRGSTDTQYF
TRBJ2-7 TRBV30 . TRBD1 TGTGCCTGGGGAACAGGGGACGGGTACGAGCAGTACTTC CAWGTGDGYEQYF
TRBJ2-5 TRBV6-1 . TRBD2 TGTGCCAGCAGTGAAAGTCATAGGACTAGCATGCCCCAAGAGACCCAGTACTTC CASSESHRTSMPQETQYF
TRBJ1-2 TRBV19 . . TGTGCCAGTAGTAACGACTACTATGGCTACACCTTC CASSNDYYGYTF
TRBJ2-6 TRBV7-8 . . TGTGCCAGCAGCTTAGGGATTAGCGGAAGCTCTGGGGCCAACGTCCTGACTTTC CASSLGISGSSGANVLTF
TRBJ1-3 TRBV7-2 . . TGTGCCAGCAGCTTAGGTCGGTCGGGAGGAAACACCATATATTTT CASSLGRSGGNTIYF
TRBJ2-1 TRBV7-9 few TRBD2 TGTGCCGGGGGACTAGCGCTACACAATGAGCAGTTCTTC CAGGLALHNEQFF
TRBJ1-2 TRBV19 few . TGTGCCAGTAGTATAGGTCCAGGAAGGGGCTATGGCTACACCTTC CASSIGPGRGYGYTF
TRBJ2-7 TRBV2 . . TGTGCCAGCAGGTCACAGGGATACGAGCAGTACTTC CASRSQGYEQYF